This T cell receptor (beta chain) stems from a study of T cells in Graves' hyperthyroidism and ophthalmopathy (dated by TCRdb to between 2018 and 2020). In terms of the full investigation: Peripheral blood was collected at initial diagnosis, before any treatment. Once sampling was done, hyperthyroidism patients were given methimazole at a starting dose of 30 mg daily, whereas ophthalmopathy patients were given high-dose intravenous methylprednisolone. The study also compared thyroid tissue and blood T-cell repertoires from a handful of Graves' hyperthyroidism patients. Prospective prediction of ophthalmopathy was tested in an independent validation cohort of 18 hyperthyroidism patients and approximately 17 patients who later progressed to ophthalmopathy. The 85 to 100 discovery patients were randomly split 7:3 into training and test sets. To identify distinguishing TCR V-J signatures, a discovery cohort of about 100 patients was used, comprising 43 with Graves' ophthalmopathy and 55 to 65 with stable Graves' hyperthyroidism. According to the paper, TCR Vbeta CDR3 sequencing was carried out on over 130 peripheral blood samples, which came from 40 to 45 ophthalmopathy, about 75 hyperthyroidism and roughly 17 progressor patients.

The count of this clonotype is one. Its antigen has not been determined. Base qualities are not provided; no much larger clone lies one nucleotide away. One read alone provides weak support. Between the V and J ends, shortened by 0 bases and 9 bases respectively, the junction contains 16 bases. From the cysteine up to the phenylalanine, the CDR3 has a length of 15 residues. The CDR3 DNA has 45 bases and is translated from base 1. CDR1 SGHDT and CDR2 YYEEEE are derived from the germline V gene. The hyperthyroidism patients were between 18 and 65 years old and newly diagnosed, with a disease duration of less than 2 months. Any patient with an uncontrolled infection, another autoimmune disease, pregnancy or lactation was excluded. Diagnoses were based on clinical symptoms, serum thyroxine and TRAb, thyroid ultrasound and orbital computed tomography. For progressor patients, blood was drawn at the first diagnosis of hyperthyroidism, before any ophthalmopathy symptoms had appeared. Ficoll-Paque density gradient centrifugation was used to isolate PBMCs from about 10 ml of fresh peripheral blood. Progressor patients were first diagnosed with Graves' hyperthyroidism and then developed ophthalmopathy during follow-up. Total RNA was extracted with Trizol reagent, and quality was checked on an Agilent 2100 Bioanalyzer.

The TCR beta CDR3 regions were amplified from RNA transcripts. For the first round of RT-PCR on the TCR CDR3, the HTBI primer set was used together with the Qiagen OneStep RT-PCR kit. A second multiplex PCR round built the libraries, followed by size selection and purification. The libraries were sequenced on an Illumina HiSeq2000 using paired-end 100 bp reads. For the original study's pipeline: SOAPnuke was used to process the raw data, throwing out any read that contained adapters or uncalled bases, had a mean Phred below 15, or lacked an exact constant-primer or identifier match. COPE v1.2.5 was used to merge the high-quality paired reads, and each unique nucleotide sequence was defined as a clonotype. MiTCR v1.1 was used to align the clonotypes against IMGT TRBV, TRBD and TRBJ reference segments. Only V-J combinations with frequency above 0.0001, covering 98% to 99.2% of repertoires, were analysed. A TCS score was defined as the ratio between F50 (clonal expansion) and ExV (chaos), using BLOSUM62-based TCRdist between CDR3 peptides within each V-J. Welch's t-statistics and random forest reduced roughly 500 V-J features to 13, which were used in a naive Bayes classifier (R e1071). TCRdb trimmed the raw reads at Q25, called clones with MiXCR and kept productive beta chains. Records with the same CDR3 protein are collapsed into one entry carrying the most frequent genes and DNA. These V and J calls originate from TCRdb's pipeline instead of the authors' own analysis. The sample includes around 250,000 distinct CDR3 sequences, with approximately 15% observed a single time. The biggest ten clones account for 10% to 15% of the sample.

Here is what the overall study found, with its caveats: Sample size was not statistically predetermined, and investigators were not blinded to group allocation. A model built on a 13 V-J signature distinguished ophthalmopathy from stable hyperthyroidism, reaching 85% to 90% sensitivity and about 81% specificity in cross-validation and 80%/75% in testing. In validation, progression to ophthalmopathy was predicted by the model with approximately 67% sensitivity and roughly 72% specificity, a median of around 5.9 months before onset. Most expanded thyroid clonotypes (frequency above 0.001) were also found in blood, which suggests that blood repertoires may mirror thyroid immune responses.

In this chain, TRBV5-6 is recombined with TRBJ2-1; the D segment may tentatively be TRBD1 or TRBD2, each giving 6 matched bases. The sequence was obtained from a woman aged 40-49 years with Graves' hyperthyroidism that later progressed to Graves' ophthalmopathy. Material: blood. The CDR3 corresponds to CASSLGGAEWSEQFF. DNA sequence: TGTGCCAGCAGCTTGGGGGGGGCGGAATGGAGTGAGCAGTTCTTC. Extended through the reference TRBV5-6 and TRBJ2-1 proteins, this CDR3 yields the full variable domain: DAGVTQSPTHLIKTRGQQVTLRCSPKSGHDTVSWYQQALGQGPQFIFQYYEEEERQRGNFPDRFSGHQFPNYSSELNVNALLLGDSALYLCASSLGGAEWSEQFFGPGTRLTVL.